The 10 T cell receptor beta chains given below trace back to one sample, sequenced in a study of molecular identifiers for immune sequencing clone quantification. In TCRdb, the PCR reads were re-called with MiXCR into one record per CDR3 protein. The sample records more than 550,000 distinct CDR3 sequences, about 25% being singletons. Material for sequencing was naive CD8+ T cells from blood, with Jurkat cell RNA spiked in. Subset meaning: FACS-sorted CD8+CD4-CCR7+CD45RA+ naive T cells. These receptors came from a human donor in good health. Some libraries in this study had Jurkat cell RNA spiked in.

In the case of this clonotype: A read error is possible here, since a much larger clone lies one base away. The V and J genes are TRBV19 and TRBJ1-1, with D unclear. The germline gives CDR1 LNHDA, CDR2 SQIVND (reference sequence). The CDR3 has 13 residues. The chain's CDR3 is CASSIYGNTGAFF. CDR3 bases: TGTGCCAGTAGTATTTATGGGAACACTGGAGCTTTCTTT. The full variable domain, completed using reference TRBV19 and TRBJ1-1, is DGGITQSPKYLFRKEGQNVTLSCEQNLNHDAMYWYRQDPGQGLRLIYYSQIVNDFQKGDIAEGYSVSREKKESFPLTVTSAQKNPTAFYLCASSIYGNTGAFFGQGTRLTVV.

This clonotype has a count of ten or more. V and J are TRBV6-5 and TRBJ2-7; 7 positions match TRBD2. From germline, CDR1 is MNHEY and CDR2 SVGAGI. This CDR3 region has 13 residues. Trimming took 2 bases from V and 7 from J; bases not matched to a gene: 5. Here the CDR3 reads CASSYGRGREQYF. The CDR3 bases are TGTGCCAGCAGTTACGGGCGGGGGAGGGAGCAGTACTTC.

The sample holds a few counts of this clonotype. V gene TRBV13 combines with J gene TRBJ2-7; TRBD2 agrees at 10 bases. From germline, CDR1 is PRHDT and CDR2 FYEKMQ (reference sequence). With V trimmed by 5 bases and J by 0 bases, 10 bases remained unmatched. The CDR3 runs to 17 residues. In DNA form, the CDR3 reads TGTGCCAGCAGCGAAACCACTAGCGGGGTCGCCTCCTACGAGCAGTACTTC. Its translation is CASSETTSGVASYEQYF.

About this clonotype: A much larger clone differs from this one at a single base, so this may be a read error. This sequence joins TRBV28 and TRBJ1-1; D ambiguous. Looked up from germline, CDR1 is MDHEN and CDR2 is SYDVKM. Trimming shortened V by 4 bases and J by 7 bases, and 16 bases separated the two germline ends. The CDR3 covers 14 residues. DNA for the CDR3: TGTGCCAGCAGTTCATACAATACGGTTCTTGAAGCTTTCTTT. Its translation: CASSSYNTVLEAFF.

The sample holds many counts of this clonotype. The chain is built from TRBV29-1 and TRBJ2-7; 8 nucleotides align to TRBD1. The V gene end was trimmed by 6 bases and the J gene end by 5 bases; junction bases not matched to a gene: 9. Per the germline V gene, CDR1 is SQVTM and CDR2 is ANQGSEA. This CDR3 region has 13 residues. CDR3: CSVADRGRDEQYF. CDR3 bases: TGCAGCGTAGCCGACAGGGGACGCGACGAGCAGTACTTC.

This clonotype was seen only a few times. The chain couples TRBV12-5 to TRBJ2-2, with D perhaps matching TRBD1 (5 bases). Germline-derived CDR1 and CDR2 are LGHNT and FRNRAP. V lost 6 bases to trimming and J lost 6 bases, with 8 bases between them. The CDR3 loop spans 12 amino acids. CDR3 residues: CASGSQAGELFF. CDR3 DNA: TGTGCTAGTGGCTCACAGGCCGGGGAGCTGTTTTTT.

In the case of this clonotype: One junction end does not reproduce the germline sequence, and a read error may be involved. The V call is TRBV12-3 or TRBV12-4, the J call TRBJ2-2; TRBD1 matches 8 bases. This CDR3 comprises 16 residues. CDR3 region: CASSWTGNPNTGELVF. CDR3 sequence (DNA): TGTGCCAGCAGCTGGACAGGGAACCCCAACACCGGGGAGCTGGTTTTT.

As to this clonotype: The junction does not match germline at one end; this may be a read error. The chain couples TRBV14 to TRBJ2-5; 8 nucleotides align to TRBD2. This CDR3 is built from 18 residues. Germline V CDR1 and CDR2: SGHDN, FVKESK. This CDR3 reads CASSQDGPGSGVYETQCF. The CDR3 DNA reads as TGTGCCAGCAGCCAAGATGGGCCGGGTAGCGGGGTCTACGAGACCCAGTGCTTC.

In regard to this clonotype: A read error is likely, as this CDR3 ends without the conserved phenylalanine or tryptophan. CDR3 in DNA: TGTGCCACCGCTAGCGTCTACAATGAGCAGTTCTAC. Protein product: CATASVYNEQFY. This chain connects TRBV24-1 to TRBJ2-1; tentative D call: TRBD2 (6 bases). Germline V gene lookup returns CDR1 KGHDR and CDR2 SFDVKD. The CDR3 consists of 12 residues. The V end lost 9 bases, the J end lost 3 bases, and 8 bases lay between the germline ends.

The chain carries TRBV7-9 and TRBJ2-7, with a tentative D call TRBD1 (5 bases). The V gene's germline CDR1 is SEHNR and CDR2 FQNEAQ (reference sequence). CDR3 length equals 14 residues. V lost 0 bases, J lost 5 bases, and 11 bases lay in between. CDR3 amino acids: CASSLAYQGDEQYF. CDR3 bases: TGTGCCAGCAGCTTAGCTTACCAGGGCGACGAGCAGTACTTC. Supplemented by reference TRBV7-9 and TRBJ2-7, the full variable domain reads DTGVSQNPRHKITKRGQNVTFRCDPISEHNRLYWYRQTLGQGPEFLTYFQNEAQLEKSRLLSDRFSAERPKGSFSTLEIQRTEQGDSAMYLCASSLAYQGDEQYFGPGTRLTVT.